The 24 T cell receptor beta chains given below trace back to one sample, sequenced in a study of beta chain features in type 1 diabetes. The whole isolated RNA underwent reverse transcription, so sequencing captured expressed TCRB transcripts. Assay: immunoSEQ multiplex PCR; the TCRdb copy retains only in-frame clones and omits some. Counted here are roughly 250,000 clones, over 7.5% occurring once; the ten biggest clones make up around 0.037%. Sequenced: naive CD4+ T cells from blood. The receptors were sampled from a woman aged 18 to 35 in good health.

This clone was detected a few times. This chain joins TRBV11-3 and TRBJ2-1, with D perhaps TRBD2 (7 bases). This CDR3 has 15 residues. The germline V gene has CDR1 SGHNT and CDR2 YENEEA. V lost 5 bases, J lost 2 bases, and 13 bases lay in between. The CDR3 DNA sequence: TGTGCCAGCAGCCCGACGGGGGGCACCTACAATGAGCAGTTCTTC. Protein: CASSPTGGTYNEQFF.

The chain recombines TRBV19 with TRBJ1-2, with a weak D call TRBD1 (6 bases). Trimming took off 5 bases at V and 4 bases at J, with 17 bases between the two ends. CDR3 size: 15 residues. Looked up from germline, CDR1 is LNHDA and CDR2 is SQIVND (reference sequence). CDR3 DNA sequence: TGTGCCAGTAGTCCTACAGGGATTAAACTCTATGGCTACACCTTC. This translates into CASSPTGIKLYGYTF. The variable domain in full, completed from reference TRBV19 and TRBJ1-2, reads DGGITQSPKYLFRKEGQNVTLSCEQNLNHDAMYWYRQDPGQGLRLIYYSQIVNDFQKGDIAEGYSVSREKKESFPLTVTSAQKNPTAFYLCASSPTGIKLYGYTFGSGTRLTVV.

The chain joins TRBV28 to TRBJ2-5; no definite D call. The J call could be wrong; TRBJ2-7 is a better fit for the DNA end. The CDR3 has 9 residues. Per germline, CDR1 MDHEN and CDR2 SYDVKM. The CDR3 here is CASGYEQYF. The CDR3 nucleotides read TGTGCCAGCGGTTACGAGCAGTACTTC.

In regard to this clone: An end of the junction differs from the germline gene, which may be a read error. V is TRBV7-9 and J is TRBJ1-1; 7 bases are a match to TRBD1. The CDR3 runs to 14 residues. Germline V lookup: CDR1 SEHNR, CDR2 FQNEAQ (reference sequence). Here the CDR3 DNA reads TGTGCCAGCACCTTACAGGGGATGAACACTGAAGCTTTCTTT. This encodes CASTLQGMNTEAFF.

This clone was seen more than once but under ten times. Written as DNA, the CDR3 is TGTGCCAGCAGCTTGAGAGGGCCCGGCGAGCAGTACTTC. Its translation: CASSLRGPGEQYF. This rearrangement joins TRBV5-4 to TRBJ2-7, with D tentatively TRBD2 (5 bases). This CDR3 spans 13 amino acids. Germline loops: CDR1 SGHNT, CDR2 YYREEE (reference sequence). The germline V and J ends were trimmed by 1 base and 6 bases, with 11 bases remaining between them.

This clone was counted many times. The chain uses TRBV7-9 and TRBJ1-5; no reliable D call. Germline-derived CDR1 and CDR2 are SEHNR and FQNEAQ (reference sequence). Trimming removed 1 base at V and 2 bases at J, with 12 bases between. There are 16 residues in the CDR3. Here the CDR3 DNA reads TGTGCCAGCAGCTTAGAAATGAGTGCGGGCAATCAGCCCCAGCATTTT. This encodes CASSLEMSAGNQPQHF.

This chain joins TRBV5-4 and TRBJ2-3; perhaps TRBD1 as D (5 bases). This CDR3 contains 15 residues. Germline V CDR1 and CDR2: SGHNT, YYREEE (reference sequence). Between the trimmed V and J ends, which lost 4 bases and 2 bases, there was a span of 14 bases. The CDR3 nucleotides read TGTGCCAGCAGCCCAGGGTGGCTGAACACAGATACGCAGTATTTT. Translation gives CASSPGWLNTDTQYF.

The chain couples TRBV28 to TRBJ2-1; 9 positions match TRBD1. The CDR3 has 15 residues. CDR1 and CDR2 (germline): MDHEN, SYDVKM. V gave up 4 bases and J gave up 7 bases; unmatched junction bases: 8. Written as DNA, the CDR3 is TGTGCCAGCAGTTCCTCAGGACAGGGGACGAATGAGCAGTTCTTC. Translation gives CASSSSGQGTNEQFF. Supplemented by reference TRBV28 and TRBJ2-1, the full variable domain reads DVKVTQSSRYLVKRTGEKVFLECVQDMDHENMFWYRQDPGLGLRLIYFSYDVKMKEKGDIPEGYSVSREKKERFSLILESASTNQTSMYLCASSSSGQGTNEQFFGPGTRLTVL.

This rearrangement joins TRBV30 to TRBJ1-5; 7 bases match TRBD1. V shed 0 bases and J 0 bases; nucleotides not matched to a gene: 8. CDR1 is GTSNPN and CDR2 is SVGIG in the germline V gene (reference sequence). The CDR3 is made up of 17 amino acids. The CDR3 bases are TGTGCCTGGAGTGTACGAGCGACAGGGCTTAGCAATCAGCCCCAGCATTTT. This encodes CAWSVRATGLSNQPQHF.

This clone was observed at least ten times. The V and J genes are TRBV29-1 and TRBJ2-4; 7 positions agree with TRBD2. Germline trimming cut 4 bases from V and 9 bases from J; bases unmatched to any gene: 9. Germline-derived CDR1 and CDR2 are SQVTM and ANQGSEA. The CDR3 is 13 residues long. This CDR3 is CSVASAGVSIQYF. In nucleotides, the CDR3 is TGCAGCGTTGCTTCTGCGGGAGTAAGCATTCAGTACTTC.

This clone came up a few times. The V call is TRBV15, the J call TRBJ2-7; 11 nucleotides line up with TRBD2. Germline assignment: CDR1 LNHNV and CDR2 YYDKDF (reference sequence). V shed 0 bases and J 2 bases; nucleotides not matched to a gene: 9. The CDR3 extends over 18 amino acids. The DNA for the CDR3 is TGTGCCACCAGCAGAGATCGATTAGGACTAGCGGGCCCCTACGAGCAGTACTTC. This encodes CATSRDRLGLAGPYEQYF.

This clone has just a few counts. The V gene is TRBV9, the J gene TRBJ1-2; weak D call: TRBD1 (6 bases). Germline V gene lookup returns CDR1 SGDLS and CDR2 YYNGEE. The V end was cut by 4 bases, the J end by 4 bases, with 17 bases between. CDR3 size: 15 residues. The CDR3 loop is CASSFQGGIPYGYTF. CDR3 nucleotide sequence: TGTGCCAGCAGCTTTCAAGGGGGAATCCCCTATGGCTACACCTTC.

The chain employs TRBV30 and TRBJ2-7, with D hard to call. The V end was cut by 3 bases, the J end by 6 bases, with 12 bases between. The length of the CDR3 is 12 residues. Germline CDR1 GTSNPN, CDR2 SVGIG (reference sequence). CDR3 residues: CAWSVRPGEQYF. CDR3 DNA sequence: TGTGCCTGGAGCGTTCGGCCGGGCGAGCAGTACTTC.

The chain couples TRBV5-4 to TRBJ2-1; no clear D gene. Trimming took 0 bases from V and 0 from J, leaving 7 bases between them. Germline CDR1 reads SGHNT; CDR2 reads YYREEE (reference sequence). The CDR3 length is 15 residues. CDR3 nucleotides: TGTGCCAGCAGCTTGGATCTTAGCTCCTACAATGAGCAGTTCTTC. Translated: CASSLDLSSYNEQFF.

This clone was seen more than once but under ten times. This chain uses TRBV5-1 with TRBJ1-5; D perhaps matches TRBD1 (6 bases). V lost 0 bases, J lost 4 bases, and 8 bases lay in between. The CDR3 length is 14 residues. Germline CDR1 and CDR2: SGHRS and YFSETQ. The CDR3 bases are TGCGCCAGCAGCTTGGGGACAGAGAATCAGCCCCAGCATTTT. Its protein product is CASSLGTENQPQHF. Based on the CDR3 plus reference TRBV5-1 and TRBJ1-5, the full variable domain is KAGVTQTPRYLIKTRGQQVTLSCSPISGHRSVSWYQQTPGQGLQFLFEYFSETQRNKGNFPGRFSGRQFSNSRSEMNVSTLELGDSALYLCASSLGTENQPQHFGDGTRLSIL.

This clone was found a few times. The chain couples TRBV6-1 to TRBJ2-3; maybe TRBD2 (6 bases). CDR3 length: 13 amino acids. Trimming took off 8 bases at V and 2 bases at J, with 11 bases between the two ends. Germline CDR1 and CDR2: MNHNS and SASEGT. CDR3: CASRETLTDTQYF. In nucleotides, the CDR3 is TGTGCCAGCCGGGAGACCCTCACAGATACGCAGTATTTT.

This clone was observed a handful of times. V is TRBV15 and J is TRBJ2-5, with D tentatively TRBD1 (5 bases). The CDR3 sequence is 13 residues long. V lost 5 bases to trimming and J lost 1 base, with 8 bases between them. Germline lookup yields CDR1 LNHNV and CDR2 YYDKDF (reference sequence). CDR3 nucleotide sequence: TGTGCCACCAGCTCAGGGTTCCAAGAGACCCAGTACTTC. This translates into CATSSGFQETQYF.

This clone appeared a few times. The rearrangement links TRBV5-1 to TRBJ1-1; D may be TRBD1 (5 bases). Trimming cost V 4 bases and J 1 base, with 11 bases left between them. CDR1 and CDR2 (germline): SGHRS, YFSETQ. The CDR3 contains 14 residues. DNA for the CDR3: TGCGCCAGCAGCCGTGACAGATCGAACACTGAAGCTTTCTTT. This sequence encodes CASSRDRSNTEAFF.

This clone has only a few counts. This chain uses TRBV15 with TRBJ1-1; 8 nucleotides line up with TRBD1. In germline, CDR1 is LNHNV, CDR2 YYDKDF (reference sequence). Germline trimming cut 4 bases from V and 1 base from J; bases unmatched to any gene: 2. CDR3 size: 14 residues. For the CDR3, the DNA is TGTGCCACCAGCACCGGACAGGGGAACACTGAAGCTTTCTTT. The encoded protein is CATSTGQGNTEAFF. The full variable domain, its missing parts supplied by reference TRBV15 and TRBJ1-1, is DAMVIQNPRYQVTQFGKPVTLSCSQTLNHNVMYWYQQKSSQAPKLLFHYYDKDFNNEADTPDNFQSRRPNTSFCFLDIRSPGLGDTAMYLCATSTGQGNTEAFFGQGTRLTVV.

The rearrangement links TRBV9 to TRBJ1-1, with TRBD1 as a possible D gene (5 bases). Per the germline V gene, CDR1 is SGDLS and CDR2 is YYNGEE. The CDR3 consists of 16 residues. V was pared by 4 bases and J by 0 bases, with 16 bases between. The CDR3 nucleotides are TGTGCCAGCAGCCCCCGACAGAGCAAGTTGAACACTGAAGCTTTCTTT. It yields the protein CASSPRQSKLNTEAFF.

The chain joins TRBV11-2 to TRBJ2-7; TRBD1 matches 12 bases. Losses at the gene ends were 0 bases for V and 1 base for J; bases not matched to a gene: 7. This CDR3 region has 18 residues. The V gene's germline CDR1 is SGHAT and CDR2 FQNNGV. CDR3 protein: CASSLDRRDRGQSYEQYF. The CDR3 bases are TGTGCCAGCAGCTTAGATAGGAGGGACAGGGGGCAATCCTACGAGCAGTACTTC.

The rearrangement joins TRBV5-5 to TRBJ2-7; 8 bases are a match to TRBD2. V was pared by 5 bases and J by 0 bases, with 10 bases of the junction left unmatched. Germline V CDR1 and CDR2: SGHKS, YYEKEE (reference sequence). This CDR3 is built from 16 residues. The CDR3: CASRKVAGGLSYEQYF. The CDR3 DNA reads TGTGCCAGCAGGAAGGTTGCGGGAGGCCTCTCCTACGAGCAGTACTTC.

This clone was detected a few times. The rearrangement links TRBV11-2 to TRBJ2-1; TRBD1 agrees at 8 bases. The J segment lost 4 bases and the V segment lost 4 bases, leaving 6 bases of the junction unmatched. There are 15 residues in the CDR3. Germline CDR1 and CDR2: SGHAT and FQNNGV. The CDR3 coding sequence is TGTGCCAGCAGCTCCCGACAGGGGCATTACAATGAGCAGTTCTTC. Translation: CASSSRQGHYNEQFF.

The rearrangement links TRBV11-2 to TRBJ2-5; D is possibly TRBD1 (5 bases). The V gene's germline CDR1 is SGHAT and CDR2 FQNNGV. V was cut by 0 bases and J by 4 bases, with 15 bases left in between. The CDR3 is 16 amino acids. CDR3 DNA sequence: TGTGCCAGCAGCTTAGAGGCCGGCAGGGTGATAGAGACCCAGTACTTC. It codes for CASSLEAGRVIETQYF.